What follows are 17 T cell receptor beta chains derived from one specimen sequenced in a study of shared clonotypes between healthy human individuals. This table comes from immunoSEQ multiplex PCR, and its TCRdb copy is limited to in-frame clones, with some not included. In the table there are 1.4 million to 1.5 million clones, 96% of which are singletons. The sequenced sample was naive CD4+ T cells sorted from blood. Subset of the sample: CD45RA+ positively selected. The receptors originated from a man aged 25 to 40 in good health.

This sequence joins TRBV6-5 and TRBJ1-5, with 7 positions matching TRBD1. The germline gives CDR1 MNHEY, CDR2 SVGAGI. V shed 6 bases and J 9 bases; nucleotides not matched to a gene: 11. The CDR3 sequence is 14 residues long. The CDR3 DNA reads TGTGCCAGCAGCCGACAGGGTGAGCAAGGGCCCCAGCATTTT. It is translated as CASSRQGEQGPQHF.

This chain uses TRBV18 with TRBJ1-2; D ambiguous. There are 17 residues in the CDR3. From germline, CDR1 is KGHSH and CDR2 LQKENI. V was clipped by 0 bases and J by 4 bases, with 18 bases between them. CDR3 amino acids: CASSPPPDALGSYGYTF. DNA for the CDR3: TGTGCCAGCTCACCACCCCCAGACGCCCTAGGGTCCTATGGCTACACCTTC.

This clone appeared once. The same CDR3 arises from other DNA sequences in this sample as well. The chain employs TRBV5-1 and TRBJ2-5; D gene ambiguous. This CDR3 comprises 13 residues. V was cut by 0 bases and J by 3 bases, with 6 bases left in between. CDR1 is SGHRS and CDR2 is YFSETQ in the germline V gene. CDR3 DNA sequence: TGCGCCAGCAGCTTGGCGGCAGAAGAGACCCAGTACTTC. Translating it yields CASSLAAEETQYF.

This rearrangement joins TRBV5-1 to TRBJ2-5; D may be TRBD1 or TRBD2 (5 bases each). This CDR3 has 13 residues. Germline V gives CDR1 SGHRS, CDR2 YFSETQ. V dropped 4 bases and J dropped 1 base, with 8 bases sitting between them. CDR3 in amino acids: CASSGTRQETQYF. CDR3 nucleotide sequence: TGCGCCAGCAGCGGGACGCGCCAAGAGACCCAGTACTTC.

On this clone itself: Other nucleotide sequences in the sample specify the same CDR3. The chain employs TRBV20-1 and TRBJ2-3; D unresolved. CDR1 is DFQATT, CDR2 SNEGSKA, per germline (reference sequence). This CDR3 comprises 11 residues. Trimming shortened V by 3 bases and J by 6 bases, and 7 bases separated the two germline ends. This chain's CDR3 is CSASLGDTQYF. The CDR3, as DNA: TGCAGTGCTAGTCTGGGGGATACGCAGTATTTT.

The chain combines TRBV29-1 with TRBJ2-3, with D perhaps TRBD2 (5 bases). In germline, CDR1 is SQVTM, CDR2 ANQGSEA. CDR3 length equals 13 residues. V dropped 3 bases and J dropped 3 bases, with 10 bases sitting between them. In nucleotides, the CDR3 is TGCAGCGTTGACCCGCGACTAACAGATACGCAGTATTTT. Its protein product is CSVDPRLTDTQYF.

In the case of this clone: This CDR3 is also generated by other DNA sequences in the sample. This chain joins TRBV20-1 and TRBJ2-7; no definite D call. The CDR3 is made up of 11 amino acids. Trimming cost V 3 bases and J 3 bases, with 6 bases left between them. The germline CDR1 and CDR2 sequences are DFQATT and SNEGSKA (reference sequence). CDR3 protein: CSASPLYEQYF. CDR3 nucleotides: TGCAGTGCTAGCCCCCTCTACGAGCAGTACTTC.

The chain combines TRBV2 with TRBJ2-1, with 7 bases fitting TRBD2. CDR1 is SNHLY, CDR2 FYNNEI, per germline. The CDR3 loop spans 16 amino acids. V shed 0 bases and J 6 bases; nucleotides not matched to a gene: 8. This CDR3 reads CASSEAIVGGSNEQFF. The CDR3 nucleotides read TGTGCCAGCAGTGAAGCTATAGTGGGCGGGAGCAATGAGCAGTTCTTC.

The genes are TRBV7-2 and TRBJ2-5; the match to TRBD2 covers 12 bases. Germline V gene data show CDR1 as SGHTA and CDR2 as FQGNSA. V lost 4 bases and J lost 4; bases outside the gene matches: 4. This CDR3 has 15 amino acids. The CDR3 DNA follows: TGTGCCAGCAGCTCCGGACTAGCGGGACCAGAGACCCAGTACTTC. It is translated as CASSSGLAGPETQYF.

CDR3 bases: TGTGCCAGCAGCCCCGGACTAGCGGGATTATATGATACGCAGTATTTT. Protein sequence: CASSPGLAGLYDTQYF. The chain uses TRBV5-8 and TRBJ2-3, with 12 bases lining up with TRBD2. CDR1 and CDR2 (germline): SGHTS, YDEGEE. Germline trimming cut 4 bases from V and 6 bases from J; bases unmatched to any gene: 9. This CDR3 spans 16 amino acids. The full variable domain, its missing parts supplied by reference TRBV5-8 and TRBJ2-3, is EAGVTQSPTHLIKTRGQQATLRCSPISGHTSVYWYQQALGLGLQFLLWYDEGEERNRGNFPPRFSGRQFPNYSSELNVNALELEDSALYLCASSPGLAGLYDTQYFGPGTRLTVL.

The gene calls are TRBV7-8 and TRBJ2-3; a weak D match, TRBD1 (6 bases). Deletions cut 0 bases from V and 1 base from J, with 14 bases between. Germline V gene lookup returns CDR1 SGHVS and CDR2 FQNEAQ. The CDR3 loop spans 17 amino acids. DNA for the CDR3: TGTGCCAGCAGCTTAGCGCGAATTCGGACAGGCACAGATACGCAGTATTTT. Amino acid sequence: CASSLARIRTGTDTQYF.

The V call is TRBV19, the J call TRBJ2-7, with TRBD1 as a possible D gene (5 bases). This CDR3 is built from 15 residues. Trimming stripped 1 base from V and 2 bases from J, with 12 bases between. In germline, CDR1 is LNHDA, CDR2 SQIVND (reference sequence). The CDR3 here is CASSIGGGATYEQYF. In DNA form, the CDR3 reads TGTGCCAGTAGTATAGGGGGTGGGGCTACCTACGAGCAGTACTTC.

The V call is TRBV5-1, the J call TRBJ2-7; D unresolved. V gave up 5 bases and J gave up 3 bases, with 18 bases separating them. The germline V gene encodes CDR1 SGHRS and CDR2 YFSETQ. This CDR3 spans 15 amino acids. Here the CDR3 reads CASRGDPSLYYEQYF. For the CDR3, the DNA is TGCGCCAGCAGAGGTGATCCCTCCCTTTACTACGAGCAGTACTTC.

V gene TRBV7-6 combines with J gene TRBJ2-7; the match to TRBD1 covers 9 bases. Per germline, CDR1 SGHVS and CDR2 FNYEAQ. V dropped 4 bases and J dropped 2; count of bases not matched to a gene: 9. The CDR3 runs 16 residues. The CDR3 is CASSSGGQGSPYEQYF. The CDR3 nucleotides read TGTGCCAGCAGCTCCGGGGGACAGGGCAGTCCCTACGAGCAGTACTTC.

The chain carries TRBV28 and TRBJ2-1; TRBD1 aligns across 7 bases. This CDR3 spans 15 amino acids. With 5 bases clipped from V and 0 bases from J, the junction kept 4 bases outside the gene matches. Germline V gene lookup returns CDR1 MDHEN and CDR2 SYDVKM. The CDR3 loop is CASSARGNSYNEQFF. The CDR3, as DNA: TGTGCCAGCAGTGCCAGGGGGAACTCCTACAATGAGCAGTTCTTC.

A word on this clone: Other DNA variants within this sample encode the same CDR3. This chain links TRBV2 with TRBJ2-5, with D uncertain. CDR3 length: 11 amino acids. V lost 6 bases to trimming and J lost 2 bases, with 4 bases between them. Germline V gene data show CDR1 as SNHLY and CDR2 as FYNNEI. CDR3: CASRGQETQYF. The CDR3 nucleotides read TGTGCCAGCAGAGGTCAAGAGACCCAGTACTTC.

This chain uses TRBV19 with TRBJ2-7; either TRBD1 or TRBD2 may fit D (5 bases each). Between the trimmed V and J ends, which lost 10 bases and 5 bases, there was a span of 18 bases. Germline V gene sequence: CDR1 LNHDA, CDR2 SQIVND (reference sequence). The CDR3 consists of 13 residues. In nucleotides, the CDR3 is TGTGCCACCAAGGGGAGAGCAGGCGACGAGCAGTACTTC. It codes for CATKGRAGDEQYF.